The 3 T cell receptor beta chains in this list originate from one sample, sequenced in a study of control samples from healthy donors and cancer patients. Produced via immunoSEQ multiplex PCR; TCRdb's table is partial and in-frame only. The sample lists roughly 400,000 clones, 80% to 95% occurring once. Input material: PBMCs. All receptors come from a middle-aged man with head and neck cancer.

The CDR3 spells CAWSDEVPETQYF. The CDR3 DNA reads TGTGCCTGGAGTGACGAGGTGCCGGAGACCCAGTACTTC. The V gene is TRBV30, the J gene TRBJ2-5; D gene unclear. With 1 base removed from V and 5 bases from J, the gap between germline ends came to 11 bases. CDR1 is GTSNPN and CDR2 is SVGIG in the germline V gene (reference sequence). The CDR3 covers 13 residues.

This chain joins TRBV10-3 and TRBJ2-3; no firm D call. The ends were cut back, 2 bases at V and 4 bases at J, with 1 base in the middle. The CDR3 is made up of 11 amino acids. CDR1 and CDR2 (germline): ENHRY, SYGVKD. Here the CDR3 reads CAISEADTQYF. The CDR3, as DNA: TGTGCCATCAGTGAGGCAGATACGCAGTATTTT.

The CDR3 DNA sequence: TGTGCCAGTAGTATAGAGAGGGGGCGCGGCAACGAGCAGTACTTC. It codes for CASSIERGRGNEQYF. This chain connects TRBV19 to TRBJ2-7; 7 bases are shared with TRBD1. Germline-derived CDR1 and CDR2 are LNHDA and SQIVND (reference sequence). V lost 0 bases and J lost 5; bases outside the gene matches: 7. There are 15 residues in the CDR3.